This T cell receptor (beta chain) emerged from a study of blood T cell repertoires in COVID-19 (dated by TCRdb to about 2020). The study in broad terms: Collaborator samples came from the United States, Italy and Spain and covered acute and convalescent phases of COVID-19. The prospective study material was composed of cDNA or gDNA derived from T cells, B-cell-depleted T cells, or PBMCs. Deeply sampled blood TCRbeta repertoires from subjects exposed to, actively infected with, or recovered from COVID-19 were included in the dataset. The repertoires were released in a freely available public database intended as a resource for research on the immune response to SARS-CoV-2. The samples were drawn from two sources: the first 160 participants of the ongoing ImmuneRACE study, and some 1,300 subjects contributed by 6 global collaborators. Nearly every sample came with metadata listing a de-identified subject ID, COVID-19 status, age in years and sex. Where available, HLA class I and class II types were obtained from metadata supplied by the sample provider rather than from assay-based typing.

TCRbeta CDR3 regions were amplified from genomic DNA by means of the immunoSEQ Assay, a bias-controlled multiplex PCR. In the original analysis: Within the assay, amplification of reference gene primers was used to estimate how many nucleated cells each sample contained. Sequence reads were collapsed and filtered to measure the absolute abundance of every unique TCRbeta CDR3 rearrangement. Productive Simpson clonality was computed per sample as the square root of Simpson's diversity index over productive rearrangements. Sourced from immuneACCESS, this table was stored by TCRdb with only in-frame sequences that have V and J called. A share of the clones is absent; for the studies checked, an unresolved V gene accounts for under half, and the remainder has no known explanation. The V and J calls and clone size come from that table; D and trimming were worked out from the DNA. The sample has 150,000 to 200,000 clones on record, 90% to 95% of them singletons. The ten largest clones represent roughly 4.4% of the sample.

The germline V gene supplies CDR1 MDHEN and CDR2 SYDVKM. The CDR3 covers 15 residues, taking in both the cysteine and the phenylalanine. The CDR3 DNA has 45 bases and is translated from base 1. The germline ends are 17 bases apart after V is trimmed by 7 bases and J by 4 bases. General conclusions and limits of the study: The amount of clinical and demographic metadata varied by source and participant and was provided uncurated.

This clone was observed a few times. Its antigen has not been determined. Base qualities were left out, and no much larger clone turns up one base away. Each collaborating institution followed its own protocols to collect whole blood in K2EDTA tubes. For TCRbeta analysis, collaborator samples were shipped as frozen whole blood, as isolated PBMCs, or as DNA extracted from either sample type. This TCR came from a woman between 45 and 65 years old with acute or convalescent COVID-19. The sequence links TRBV28 to TRBJ1-5, with no confident D gene call. Sequencing input: peripheral blood. This receptor carries the CDR3 CASNQGGHPNQPQHF. The bases are TGTGCCAGCAATCAAGGAGGGCATCCTAATCAGCCCCAGCATTTT. Reference TRBV28 and TRBJ1-5 genes cover what lies past the CDR3, so the full variable domain is DVKVTQSSRYLVKRTGEKVFLECVQDMDHENMFWYRQDPGLGLRLIYFSYDVKMKEKGDIPEGYSVSREKKERFSLILESASTNQTSMYLCASNQGGHPNQPQHFGDGTRLSIL.